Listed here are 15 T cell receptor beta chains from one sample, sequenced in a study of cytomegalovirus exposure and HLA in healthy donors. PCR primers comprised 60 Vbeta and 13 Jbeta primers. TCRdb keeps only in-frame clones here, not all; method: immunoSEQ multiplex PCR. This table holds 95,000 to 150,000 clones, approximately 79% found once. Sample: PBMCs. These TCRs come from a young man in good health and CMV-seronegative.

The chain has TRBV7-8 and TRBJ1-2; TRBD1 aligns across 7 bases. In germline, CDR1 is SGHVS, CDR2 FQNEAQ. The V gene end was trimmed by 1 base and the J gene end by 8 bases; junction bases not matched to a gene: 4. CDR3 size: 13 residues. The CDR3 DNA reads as TGTGCCAGCAGCTTAGGCCAAGGGGGCGGCTACACCTTC. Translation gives CASSLGQGGGYTF.

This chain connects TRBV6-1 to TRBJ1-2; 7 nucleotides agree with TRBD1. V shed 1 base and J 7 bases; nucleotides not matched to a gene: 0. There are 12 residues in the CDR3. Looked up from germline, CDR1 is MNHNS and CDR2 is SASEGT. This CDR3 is CASSEGQGGYTF. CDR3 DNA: TGTGCCAGCAGTGAAGGACAGGGTGGCTACACCTTC.

The CDR3 DNA is TGTGCCAGCAGTGAACCAGGATATAATTCACCCCTCCACTTT. Amino acid sequence: CASSEPGYNSPLHF. The rearrangement uses TRBV25-1 and TRBJ1-6; no clear D. The CDR3 totals 14 residues. V dropped 2 bases and J dropped 4 bases, with 6 bases sitting between them. The V gene's germline CDR1 is MGHDK and CDR2 SYGVNS.

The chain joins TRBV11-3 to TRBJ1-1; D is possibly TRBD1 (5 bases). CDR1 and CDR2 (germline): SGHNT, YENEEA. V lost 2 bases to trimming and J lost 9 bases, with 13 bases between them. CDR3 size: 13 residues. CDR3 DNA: TGTGCCAGCAGCTTAAAACCGGGACTCCAAGCTTTCTTT. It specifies CASSLKPGLQAFF.

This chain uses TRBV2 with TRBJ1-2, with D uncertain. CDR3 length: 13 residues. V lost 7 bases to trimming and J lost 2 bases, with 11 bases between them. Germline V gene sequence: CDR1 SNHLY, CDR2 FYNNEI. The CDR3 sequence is CASTEPFNYGYTF. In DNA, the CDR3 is TGTGCCAGCACAGAACCCTTCAACTATGGCTACACCTTC.

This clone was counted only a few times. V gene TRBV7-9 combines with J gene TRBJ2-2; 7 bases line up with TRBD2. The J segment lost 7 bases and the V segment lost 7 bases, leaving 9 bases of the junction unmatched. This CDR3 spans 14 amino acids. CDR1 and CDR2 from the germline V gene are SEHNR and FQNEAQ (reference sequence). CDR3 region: CASKQREKGGELFF. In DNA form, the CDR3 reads TGTGCCAGCAAACAGCGGGAAAAGGGCGGGGAGCTGTTTTTT.

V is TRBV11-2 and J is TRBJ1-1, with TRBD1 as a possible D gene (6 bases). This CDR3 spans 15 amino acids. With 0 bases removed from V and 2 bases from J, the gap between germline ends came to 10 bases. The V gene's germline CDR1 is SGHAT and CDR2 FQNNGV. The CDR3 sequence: CASSLDRGTNTEAFF. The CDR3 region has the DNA TGTGCCAGCAGCTTAGACAGGGGCACAAACACTGAAGCTTTCTTT.

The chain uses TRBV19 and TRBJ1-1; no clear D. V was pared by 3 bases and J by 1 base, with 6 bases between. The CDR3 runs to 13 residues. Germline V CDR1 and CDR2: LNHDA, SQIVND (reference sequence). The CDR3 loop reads CASSIQANTEAFF. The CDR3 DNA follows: TGTGCCAGTAGTATTCAGGCGAACACTGAAGCTTTCTTT.

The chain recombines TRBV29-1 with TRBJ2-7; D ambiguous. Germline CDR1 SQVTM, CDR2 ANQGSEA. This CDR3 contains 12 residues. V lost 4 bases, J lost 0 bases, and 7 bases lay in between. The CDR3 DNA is TGCAGCGTTGGATTCAGCTCCTACGAGCAGTACTTC. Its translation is CSVGFSSYEQYF.

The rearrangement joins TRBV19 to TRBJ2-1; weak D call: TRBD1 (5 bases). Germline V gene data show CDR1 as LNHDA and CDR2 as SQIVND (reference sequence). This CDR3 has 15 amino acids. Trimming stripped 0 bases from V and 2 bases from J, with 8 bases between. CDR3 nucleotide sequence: TGTGCCAGTAGTATAGAGGGGCCCCCCTACAATGAGCAGTTCTTC. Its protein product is CASSIEGPPYNEQFF. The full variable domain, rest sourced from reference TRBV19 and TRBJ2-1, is DGGITQSPKYLFRKEGQNVTLSCEQNLNHDAMYWYRQDPGQGLRLIYYSQIVNDFQKGDIAEGYSVSREKKESFPLTVTSAQKNPTAFYLCASSIEGPPYNEQFFGPGTRLTVL.

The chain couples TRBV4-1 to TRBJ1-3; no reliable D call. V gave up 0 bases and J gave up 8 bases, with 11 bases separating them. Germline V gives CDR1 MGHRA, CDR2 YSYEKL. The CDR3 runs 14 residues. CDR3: CASSQDRRDYTIYF. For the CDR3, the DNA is TGCGCCAGCAGCCAAGATCGTAGAGACTACACCATATATTTT.

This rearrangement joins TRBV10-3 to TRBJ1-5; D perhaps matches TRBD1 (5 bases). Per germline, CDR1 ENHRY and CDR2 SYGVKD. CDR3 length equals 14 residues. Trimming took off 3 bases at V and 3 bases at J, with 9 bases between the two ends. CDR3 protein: CAISEGGANQPQHF. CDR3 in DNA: TGTGCCATCAGTGAAGGAGGGGCCAATCAGCCCCAGCATTTT.

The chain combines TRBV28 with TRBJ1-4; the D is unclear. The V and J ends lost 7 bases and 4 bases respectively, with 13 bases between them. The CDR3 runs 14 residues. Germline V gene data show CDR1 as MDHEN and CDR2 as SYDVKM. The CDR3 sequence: CASTRSGYNEKLFF. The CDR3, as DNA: TGTGCCAGCACCCGAAGCGGTTATAATGAAAAACTGTTTTTT.

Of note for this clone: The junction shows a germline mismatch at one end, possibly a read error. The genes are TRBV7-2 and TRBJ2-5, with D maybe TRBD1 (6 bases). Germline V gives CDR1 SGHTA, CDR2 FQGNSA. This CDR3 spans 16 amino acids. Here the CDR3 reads CASSLEGVGHQETQYF. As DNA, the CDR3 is TGTGCCAGCAGCTTAGAGGGGGTGGGACACCAGGAGACCCAGTACTTC.

CDR3: CASSLGQQGGSTTSGNTIYF. CDR3 nucleotides: TGCGCCAGCAGCTTGGGGCAACAGGGGGGCTCGACCACCTCTGGAAACACCATATATTTT. The rearrangement uses TRBV5-1 and TRBJ1-3; TRBD1 aligns across 8 bases. This CDR3 contains 20 residues. Germline V gene data show CDR1 as SGHRS and CDR2 as YFSETQ. Trimming cost V 0 bases and J 0 bases; bases outside gene matches: 14. The full variable domain, its missing parts supplied by reference TRBV5-1 and TRBJ1-3, is KAGVTQTPRYLIKTRGQQVTLSCSPISGHRSVSWYQQTPGQGLQFLFEYFSETQRNKGNFPGRFSGRQFSNSRSEMNVSTLELGDSALYLCASSLGQQGGSTTSGNTIYFGEGSWLTVV.